The clone carrying this TCR beta chain was recorded a few times. Its antigen is not identified. The data derive from a study of identical twins. Overall study results and limits: Researchers reported excess low generation probability among twin-shared out-of-frame alpha sequences. Models underestimated how often monozygotic twins shared out-of-frame TCR alpha.

Via MiXCR, TCRdb re-called the 5' RACE reads, giving one row per CDR3 protein. Counted here are 700,000 or so distinct CDR3 sequences, around 8.3% occurring once; the ten biggest clones make up around 0.98%. This CDR3 contains 16 residues. CDR1 is SGHTA and CDR2 is FQGNSA in the germline V gene. Germline trimming cut 8 bases from V and 0 bases from J; bases unmatched to any gene: 8. The data were also submitted as part of a second study, on yellow fever vaccine responses in identical twins.

This receptor was identified in a woman aged 18-35 years in good health. The chain employs TRBV7-2 and TRBJ1-2; 11 bases are shared with TRBD1. Sequencing was performed on PBMCs. The chain's CDR3 is CASRWTGGNSNYGYTF. DNA for the CDR3: TGTGCCAGCCGATGGACAGGGGGCAACTCTAACTATGGCTACACCTTC.